This T cell receptor (beta chain) was profiled in a study of cytomegalovirus exposure and HLA in healthy donors. Study-wide background: Of roughly 400 genotyped donors, 80% to 85% grouped in the Caucasian-associated ancestry cluster.

Study results and limitations: Indistinguishable V segments such as TRBV6-2 and TRBV6-3 were excluded. Later work found most CMV-associated TCR beta chains apparently HLA-restricted.

As concerns this clone: The target antigen is unknown.

The primer mix had 60 Vbeta and 13 Jbeta primers. Study processing details: A follow-up analysis tallied tens of millions of unique TCR beta chains, roughly 10 million shared. The table came from immunoSEQ multiplex PCR; TCRdb's copy has only in-frame clones and leaves some out. D and trimming were read from the DNA, whereas the V and J calls and clone size are those reported in that table. The sample holds about 190,000 clones, roughly four fifths seen once. CDR1 is MNHNY, CDR2 SVGAGI, per germline (reference sequence). The ends lost 2 bases at V and 5 bases at J; junction bases unmatched: 7. The CDR3 contains 15 residues.

The sample consisted of PBMCs. J is TRBJ1-1 and V is TRBV6-6; 8 bases agree with TRBD1. This TCR came from a woman aged 25 to 45 in good health and CMV-seropositive. CDR3 DNA: TGTGCCAGCAGTTACCCGGACAGGGCAGGGACTGAAGCTTTCTTT. Translated, it gives CASSYPDRAGTEAFF.